A single sample is the source of the 20 T cell receptor beta chains below, sequenced in a study of T cell responses to AZD1222 COVID-19 vaccine. Some clones are missing from TCRdb's copy, which holds only in-frame ones; the method was immunoSEQ multiplex PCR. The table includes roughly 120,000 clones, around 87% detected once. Sample: peripheral blood, taken on day 0 of AZD1222 vaccination. The source of these receptors is an adult in good health.

The rearrangement links TRBV7-2 to TRBJ1-4; no clear D gene. The CDR3 totals 16 residues. Between the trimmed V and J ends, which lost 1 base and 8 bases, there was a span of 17 bases. Germline V CDR1 and CDR2: SGHTA, FQGNSA. Written as DNA, the CDR3 is TGTGCCAGCAGCTTAGGCGGGTCCCAACTATGGGAAAAACTGTTTTTT. Amino acid sequence: CASSLGGSQLWEKLFF.

The V call is TRBV5-4, the J call TRBJ1-2; D possibly corresponds to TRBD1 (6 bases). The CDR3 extends over 15 amino acids. The germline V gene has CDR1 SGHNT and CDR2 YYREEE (reference sequence). Trimming shortened V by 4 bases and J by 6 bases, and 19 bases separated the two germline ends. The CDR3 reads CASSLALGGANGYTF. As DNA, the CDR3 is TGTGCCAGCAGCCTAGCGCTGGGGGGGGCGAATGGCTACACCTTC.

The rearrangement joins TRBV27 to TRBJ1-6, with a tentative D call TRBD1 (6 bases). This CDR3 is built from 15 residues. CDR1 is MNHEY and CDR2 is SMNVEV in the germline V gene (reference sequence). V was shortened by 6 bases and J by 7 bases, with 16 bases between the two germline ends. This CDR3 is CASRPGTPGNSPLHF. CDR3 coding DNA: TGTGCCAGCAGACCAGGGACACCCGGGAATTCACCCCTCCACTTT.

The chain combines TRBV29-1 with TRBJ1-2; 9 bases fit TRBD1. Trimming took 0 bases from V and 4 from J; bases not matched to a gene: 15. The CDR3 extends over 18 amino acids. Germline V lookup: CDR1 SQVTM, CDR2 ANQGSEA. The DNA of the CDR3 is TGCAGCGTTGAAGACTCCGGGACAGGGCGTGAGGGGGGCTATGGCTACACCTTC. Residues: CSVEDSGTGREGGYGYTF. Using reference TRBV29-1 and TRBJ1-2 for the parts outside the CDR3, the full variable domain is SAVISQKPSRDICQRGTSLTIQCQVDSQVTMMFWYRQQPGQSLTLIATANQGSEATYESGFVIDKFPISRPNLTFSTLTVSNMSPEDSSIYLCSVEDSGTGREGGYGYTFGSGTRLTVV.

The rearrangement uses TRBV18 and TRBJ1-5, with TRBD1 identical over 7 bases. Germline V lookup: CDR1 KGHSH, CDR2 LQKENI. CDR3 length equals 14 residues. With V trimmed by 3 bases and J by 7 bases, 6 bases remained unmatched. The CDR3 DNA reads TGTGCCAGCTCACCCGAGCCGACAGGGCAGCCCCAGCATTTT. It specifies CASSPEPTGQPQHF.

The chain links TRBV10-1 to TRBJ2-7; the D gene could be TRBD1 or TRBD2 (5 bases each). CDR1 is WNHNN and CDR2 is SYGVQD in the germline V gene (reference sequence). V lost 5 bases and J 6 bases, leaving 17 bases between the germline ends. This CDR3 has 14 amino acids. This CDR3 reads CASSKDTGVGEQYF. The CDR3 DNA reads TGCGCCAGCAGTAAGGACACCGGGGTGGGCGAGCAGTACTTC.

The chain employs TRBV18 and TRBJ2-7; TRBD2 aligns across 11 bases. The junction had 2 bases not matched to a gene; V was cut back by 3 bases and J by 7 bases. The CDR3 has 13 residues. Germline CDR1 KGHSH, CDR2 LQKENI. The DNA of the CDR3 is TGTGCCAGCTCACCGGGACTAGCGGCAGAGCAGTACTTC. Its protein is CASSPGLAAEQYF.

The chain carries TRBV5-4 and TRBJ2-4; tentatively, D is TRBD2 (5 bases). The V gene lost 0 bases and the J gene lost 5 bases, with 9 bases spanning the gap. The CDR3 is 14 amino acids. Germline CDR1 is SGHNT and CDR2 is YYREEE (reference sequence). The CDR3 loop reads CASSLGGLENIQYF. As DNA, the CDR3 is TGTGCCAGCAGCTTGGGAGGGTTAGAAAACATTCAGTACTTC. The full variable domain, rest sourced from reference TRBV5-4 and TRBJ2-4, is ETGVTQSPTHLIKTRGQQVTLRCSSQSGHNTVSWYQQALGQGPQFIFQYYREEENGRGNFPPRFSGLQFPNYSSELNVNALELDDSALYLCASSLGGLENIQYFGAGTRLSVL.

The J gene is TRBJ2-7, the V gene TRBV6-2 or TRBV6-3; TRBD2 matches 8 bases. The ends lost 2 bases at V and 1 base at J; junction bases unmatched: 16. Germline CDR1 reads MNHEY; CDR2 reads SVGEGT. This CDR3 is 19 amino acids long. This chain's CDR3 is CASSYRWQYGGGMSYEQYF. CDR3 DNA: TGTGCCAGCAGTTACCGTTGGCAATACGGCGGGGGGATGTCCTACGAGCAGTACTTC.

The chain carries TRBV7-2 and TRBJ2-7, with 10 bases fitting TRBD1. With V trimmed by 1 base and J by 4 bases, 16 bases remained unmatched. The CDR3 covers 19 residues. Germline V lookup: CDR1 SGHTA, CDR2 FQGNSA. As DNA, the CDR3 is TGTGCCAGCAGCTTAGGCCGTGGGGTCCCGGGACAGGGGTTTTACGAGCAGTACTTC. This gives the protein CASSLGRGVPGQGFYEQYF.

V and J are TRBV3-1 (or the pseudogene TRBV3-2) and TRBJ2-7; the D gene is possibly TRBD2 (5 bases). The germline V gene has CDR1 LGHDT and CDR2 YNNKEL (reference sequence). CDR3 length: 13 amino acids. With 3 bases removed from V and 3 bases from J, the gap between germline ends came to 9 bases. Written as DNA, the CDR3 is TGTGCCAGCAGCCAGCGGGCCGGCTACGAGCAGTACTTC. Translating gives CASSQRAGYEQYF.

The V call is TRBV2, the J call TRBJ2-7; TRBD1 matches at 8 bases. This CDR3 is 13 amino acids long. Germline trimming cut 6 bases from V and 6 bases from J; bases unmatched to any gene: 7. CDR1 and CDR2 from the germline V gene are SNHLY and FYNNEI. The CDR3 protein is CASRADRGGEQYF. DNA of the CDR3: TGTGCCAGCAGGGCTGACAGGGGAGGCGAGCAGTACTTC.

The V call is TRBV18, the J call TRBJ2-6; the D is unclear. V dropped 1 base and J dropped 0 bases, with 10 bases sitting between them. Germline CDR1 is KGHSH and CDR2 is LQKENI. The CDR3 is 17 residues long. CDR3 in amino acids: CASSPRGSPSGANVLTF. CDR3 nucleotides: TGTGCCAGCTCACCACGGGGTAGTCCCTCTGGGGCCAACGTCCTGACTTTC.

This clone has more than one count but fewer than ten. The rearrangement links TRBV5-1 to TRBJ1-4; 7 bases map to TRBD1. The ends lost 0 bases at V and 7 bases at J; junction bases unmatched: 6. From germline, CDR1 is SGHRS and CDR2 YFSETQ. The CDR3 runs 15 residues. CDR3 nucleotide sequence: TGCGCCAGCAGCTTGGCGGGACAGAGAGGTGAAAAACTGTTTTTT. It is translated as CASSLAGQRGEKLFF. Full variable domain (outside the CDR3, taken from reference TRBV5-1 and TRBJ1-4): KAGVTQTPRYLIKTRGQQVTLSCSPISGHRSVSWYQQTPGQGLQFLFEYFSETQRNKGNFPGRFSGRQFSNSRSEMNVSTLELGDSALYLCASSLAGQRGEKLFFGSGTQLSVL.

The table lists this clone with a count of one. The chain carries TRBV6-5 and TRBJ1-1; unclear D gene. Germline values: CDR1 MNHEY, CDR2 SVGAGI. The V end was cut by 8 bases, the J end by 4 bases, with 17 bases between. The CDR3 has 14 amino acids. The CDR3 sequence: CASGPPGVGTEAFF. DNA for the CDR3: TGTGCCAGCGGTCCCCCCGGGGTCGGCACTGAAGCTTTCTTT.

The chain combines TRBV19 with TRBJ1-2; TRBD1 agrees at 7 bases. The CDR3 covers 12 residues. Trimming removed 10 bases from V and 4 bases from J; junction bases left unmatched: 6. Per germline, CDR1 LNHDA and CDR2 SQIVND (reference sequence). CDR3 region: CATRGGPYGYTF. CDR3 coding DNA: TGTGCCACCCGAGGGGGCCCCTATGGCTACACCTTC.

This chain links TRBV5-1 with TRBJ1-4; TRBD1 is a possible D gene (6 bases). With 7 bases removed from V and 1 base from J, the gap between germline ends came to 14 bases. The germline gives CDR1 SGHRS, CDR2 YFSETQ. There are 15 residues in the CDR3. In DNA, the CDR3 is TGCGCCAGCCGCAACCAAGGGGGAACTAATGAAAAACTGTTTTTT. This gives the protein CASRNQGGTNEKLFF.

This chain joins TRBV5-6 and TRBJ1-2; TRBD1 agrees at 7 bases. The germline V gene has CDR1 SGHDT and CDR2 YYEEEE. J lost 8 bases, V lost 3 bases, and 4 bases had no gene match. CDR3 length: 12 amino acids. The CDR3 nucleotides are TGTGCCAGCAGCTGGCAGGGGGGCGGCTACACCTTC. Amino acids: CASSWQGGGYTF.

The chain links TRBV2 to TRBJ2-7; D possibly corresponds to TRBD2 (6 bases). Trimming left V 5 bases short and J 2 bases short, with 19 bases between. The CDR3 spans 16 residues. Germline V lookup: CDR1 SNHLY, CDR2 FYNNEI. DNA of the CDR3: TGTGCCAGCAGTTACTTCCTCGGAGGGGTAACCTACGAGCAGTACTTC. Translated: CASSYFLGGVTYEQYF.

The chain employs TRBV4-1 and TRBJ1-2, with no clear D. There are 12 residues in the CDR3. The V gene's germline CDR1 is MGHRA and CDR2 YSYEKL. The V end lost 0 bases, the J end lost 4 bases, and 3 bases lay between the germline ends. The DNA for the CDR3 is TGCGCCAGCAGCCAAGATTTCTATGGCTACACCTTC. This sequence encodes CASSQDFYGYTF.